The next 14 T cell receptor beta chains were all read from a single sample in a study of metastatic and nonmetastatic thyroid tumors. MiXCR re-clonotyped the PCR reads for TCRdb. The repertoire holds about 93,000 clones, roughly 13% seen once, with 11% in the top ten. Until they underwent thyroid surgery, no patient had received any treatment. Sequencing used blood. The receptor set was obtained from a female donor with papillary thyroid cancer or a benign thyroid nodule (not recorded which). Some clones in this sample may be carry-over from other donors' samples.

This clone was seen only a few times. This sequence may be a read error, since a much larger clone differs from it by one base. In the same sample, other DNA sequences code for this CDR3. The chain combines TRBV20-1 with TRBJ2-1; D is undetermined. Germline CDR1 reads DFQATT; CDR2 reads SNEGSKA (reference sequence). V was trimmed by 7 bases and J by 2 bases, leaving 12 bases between them. This CDR3 region has 13 residues. This CDR3 reads CSGVGPAYNEQFF. In DNA, the CDR3 is TGCAGTGGAGTAGGGCCGGCCTACAATGAGCAGTTCTTC.

At least ten counts were recorded for this clone. Other DNA sequences in the same sample also yield this CDR3. This chain joins TRBV27 and TRBJ2-1; TRBD2 agrees at 11 bases. Germline lookup yields CDR1 MNHEY and CDR2 SMNVEV (reference sequence). Losses at the gene ends were 7 bases for V and 4 bases for J; bases not matched to a gene: 9. This CDR3 region has 16 residues. DNA for the CDR3: TGTGCCAGCAAACGGTCCGGGACTAGCGGTTACAATGAGCAGTTCTTC. Protein product: CASKRSGTSGYNEQFF.

This clone was found many times. The chain has TRBV7-3 and TRBJ1-2; 8 nucleotides align to TRBD1. The V and J ends lost 5 bases and 4 bases, in that order; junction bases with no gene match: 9. Germline V CDR1 and CDR2: SGHTA, FQGTGA. The CDR3 consists of 15 residues. CDR3 protein: CASSDSRGRIYGYTF. The CDR3 DNA follows: TGTGCCAGCAGCGACTCCAGGGGGCGCATCTATGGCTACACCTTC.

This clone was observed a single time. Different DNA sequences within this sample yield the same CDR3. The rearrangement joins TRBV30 to TRBJ2-6, with D perhaps matching TRBD1 or TRBD2 (5 bases each). Germline V gives CDR1 GTSNPN, CDR2 SVGIG (reference sequence). This CDR3 region has 19 residues. Deletions cut 2 bases from V and 1 base from J, with 21 bases between. The CDR3 DNA sequence: TGTGCCTGGAGTAAAACTCGAGGAAGGGGAGCTTCTGGGGCCAACGTCCTGACTTTC. It specifies CAWSKTRGRGASGANVLTF.

This clone was seen at least ten times. J is TRBJ2-6 and V is TRBV19; D gene uncertain. The V gene lost 3 bases and the J gene lost 0 bases, with 6 bases spanning the gap. CDR1 LNHDA and CDR2 SQIVND come from the germline V gene (reference sequence). This CDR3 has 15 amino acids. The CDR3 is CASSIAASGANVLTF. The CDR3 DNA reads as TGTGCCAGTAGTATCGCGGCCTCTGGGGCCAACGTCCTGACTTTC. The full variable domain, in which reference TRBV19 and TRBJ2-6 provide the parts outside the CDR3, is DGGITQSPKYLFRKEGQNVTLSCEQNLNHDAMYWYRQDPGQGLRLIYYSQIVNDFQKGDIAEGYSVSREKKESFPLTVTSAQKNPTAFYLCASSIAASGANVLTFGAGSRLTVL.

There are many counts of this clone. The rearrangement uses TRBV30 and TRBJ2-5, with TRBD1 matching 9 bases. Germline assignment: CDR1 GTSNPN and CDR2 SVGIG (reference sequence). The CDR3 contains 13 residues. J lost 4 bases, V lost 3 bases, and 3 bases had no gene match. Written as DNA, the CDR3 is TGTGCCTGGAGGCCACAGGGGGCAGAGACCCAGTACTTC. This codes for CAWRPQGAETQYF.

This clone showed up just a few times. The rearrangement uses TRBV11-3 and TRBJ1-1, with D possibly TRBD1 on 6 matching bases. CDR3 length equals 14 residues. V shed 1 base and J shed 6 bases, with 12 bases lying between them. Per germline, CDR1 SGHNT and CDR2 YENEEA. For the CDR3, the DNA is TGTGCCAGCAGCTTAGCGGGGGGCGCGGCTGAAGCTTTCTTT. This encodes CASSLAGGAAEAFF.

About this clone: Because the CDR3's place on the DNA is in doubt, the DNA is left out and the CDR3 is given as listed by TCRdb. The chain is built from TRBV11-2 and TRBJ1-3. With termini counted, the CDR3 has 19 amino acids. CDR1 and CDR2 (germline): SGHAT, FQNNGV. CDR3 sequence reads: CASSGGPYEQYFGPGTIYF.

This clone was detected many times. The chain couples TRBV9 to TRBJ2-3; 10 bases are a match to TRBD2. Germline V gene sequence: CDR1 SGDLS, CDR2 YYNGEE. The CDR3 has 16 residues. V trimming: 4 bases; J trimming: 5 bases; junction bases outside the gene matches: 10. Here the CDR3 reads CASSFAAGGEGDTQYF. CDR3 coding DNA: TGTGCCAGCAGCTTCGCAGCGGGAGGGGAGGGAGATACGCAGTATTTT.

The chain has TRBV12-3 or TRBV12-4 and TRBJ2-7; 8 bases map to TRBD2. V gave up 9 bases and J gave up 5 bases; unmatched junction bases: 15. The CDR3 has 15 amino acids. Here the CDR3 DNA reads TGTGCCAGAAGTCTCCCATCGGGACTAGTACACGAGCAGTACTTC. It is translated as CARSLPSGLVHEQYF.

Remarks on this clone: A read error may produce the germline difference seen at one junction end. Other DNA sequences in this sample translate to the same CDR3. This sequence joins TRBV11-1 and TRBJ2-3, with 10 bases aligning to TRBD2. Germline assignment: CDR1 SGHAT and CDR2 FQDESV (reference sequence). CDR3 length: 19 amino acids. CDR3 amino acids: CASSLVASGGRTFTDTQYF. The CDR3 DNA reads as TGTGCCAGCAGCCTAGTCGCTAGCGGGGGACGGACGTTCACAGATACTCAGTATTTT.

This clone has ten or more counts. This chain links TRBV27 with TRBJ2-5; 7 bases map to TRBD1. This CDR3 contains 14 residues. Germline V gene sequence: CDR1 MNHEY, CDR2 SMNVEV (reference sequence). V was pared by 6 bases and J by 4 bases, with 8 bases of the junction left unmatched. The CDR3 bases are TGTGCCAGCAGCCGACAGGGCTACGGAGAGACCCAGTACTTC. Its protein is CASSRQGYGETQYF.

The sample holds many counts of this clone. The chain joins TRBV6-1 to TRBJ2-7; 9 nucleotides agree with TRBD1. CDR3 length: 14 residues. Germline V gives CDR1 MNHNS, CDR2 SASEGT. Germline trimming cut 7 bases from V and 5 bases from J; bases unmatched to any gene: 9. Here the CDR3 DNA reads TGTGCCAGCAAAAGGGGACAGGGTCACGACGAGCAGTACTTC. It codes for CASKRGQGHDEQYF.

In this sample, this clone turned up many times. The V gene is TRBV11-3, the J gene TRBJ2-1; no reliable D call. The V and J ends lost 1 base and 0 bases respectively, with 4 bases between them. This CDR3 has 14 amino acids. CDR1 and CDR2 (germline): SGHNT, YENEEA. The CDR3 nucleotides read TGTGCCAGCAGCTTAGGTAGCTCCTACAATGAGCAGTTCTTC. Translated: CASSLGSSYNEQFF.